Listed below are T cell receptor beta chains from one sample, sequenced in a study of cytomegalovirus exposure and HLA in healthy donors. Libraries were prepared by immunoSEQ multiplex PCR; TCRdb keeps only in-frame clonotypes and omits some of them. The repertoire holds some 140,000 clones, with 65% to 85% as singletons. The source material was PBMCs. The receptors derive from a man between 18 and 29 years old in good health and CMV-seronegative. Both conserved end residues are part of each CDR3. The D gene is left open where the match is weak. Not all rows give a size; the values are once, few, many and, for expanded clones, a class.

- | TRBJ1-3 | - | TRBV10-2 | TGCGCCAGCAGTGAGTGGGTCAGGGGTACTGGAAACACCATATATTTT | CASSEWVRGTGNTIYF
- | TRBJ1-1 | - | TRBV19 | TGTGCCAGTAGTATGTCAAGCGGCAGACCCAACACTGAAGCTTTCTTT | CASSMSSGRPNTEAFF
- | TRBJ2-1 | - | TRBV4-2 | TGTGCCAGCAGCCAAGGGAGAACGCAGGGCCCAAGGTACAATGAGCAGTTCTTC | CASSQGRTQGPRYNEQFF
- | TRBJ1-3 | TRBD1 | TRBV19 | TGTGCCAGTAGTCCGCGGACAGGGGCGGGAAACACCATATATTTT | CASSPRTGAGNTIYF
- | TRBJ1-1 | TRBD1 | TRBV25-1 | TGTGCCAGTTCCGGGACAGGGTCACAAACTGAAGCTTTCTTT | CASSGTGSQTEAFF
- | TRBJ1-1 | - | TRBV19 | TGTGCCAGTAGTATAGGCCTCAGGGCGAACACTGAAGCTTTCTTT | CASSIGLRANTEAFF
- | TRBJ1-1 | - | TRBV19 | TGTGCCGGTAGTATTACAGGGAGGGGGAACACTGAAGCTTTCTTT | CAGSITGRGNTEAFF
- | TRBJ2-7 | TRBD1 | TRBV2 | TGTGCCAGCAGTGAAGGGACAGGGGCGAGTGAGCAGTACTTC | CASSEGTGASEQYF
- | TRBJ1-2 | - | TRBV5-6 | TGTGCCAGCAGCTTAGGGCCCGGGCAGGGGAACTATGGCTACACCTTC | CASSLGPGQGNYGYTF
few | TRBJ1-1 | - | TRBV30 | TGTGCCTGGAACCCTAGGCCAGGGGAAGCTTTCTTT | CAWNPRPGEAFF
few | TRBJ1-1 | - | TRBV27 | TGTGCCAGCAGTTTAGTCAGGAACACTGAAGCTTTCTTT | CASSLVRNTEAFF
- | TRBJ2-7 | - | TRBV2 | TGTGCCAGCAGCGCTGAAAGGACATCTTCCTACGAGCAGTACTTC | CASSAERTSSYEQYF
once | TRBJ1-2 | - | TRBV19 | TGTGCCAGTAGTATTCAATTTGGAGGATCTAACTATGGCTACACCTTC | CASSIQFGGSNYGYTF
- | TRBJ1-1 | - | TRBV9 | TGTGCCAGCAGCCCCCGTACCGGGACAGAAGCTTTCTTT | CASSPRTGTEAFF
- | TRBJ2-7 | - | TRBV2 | TGTGCCAGCAGGGGCGAGGGCTACGAGCAGTACTTC | CASRGEGYEQYF
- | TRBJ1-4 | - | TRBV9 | TGTGCCAGCAGCGTTCAGGACACGACTAATGAAAAACTGTTTTTT | CASSVQDTTNEKLFF
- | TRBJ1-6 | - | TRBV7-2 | TGTGCCAGCAGCCCCGCCCAAAGGGGCCCAAATTCACCCCTCCACTTT | CASSPAQRGPNSPLHF
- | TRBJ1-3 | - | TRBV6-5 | TGTGCCAGCAGTTACGGACACGGGGACAATGGAAACACCATATATTTT | CASSYGHGDNGNTIYF
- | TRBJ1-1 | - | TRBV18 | TGTGCCAGCTCACCACGCCCGAGGAACACTGAAGCTTTCTTT | CASSPRPRNTEAFF
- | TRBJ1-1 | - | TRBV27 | TGTGCCAGCAGTTTCGGGGGGCTGGACACTGAAGCTTTCTTT | CASSFGGLDTEAFF
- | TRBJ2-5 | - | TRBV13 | TGTGCCAGCAGCCATATCACAGGGTCCGAGACCCAGTACTTC | CASSHITGSETQYF
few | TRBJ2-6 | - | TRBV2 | TGTGCCAGCAGTGATTGGCAGGCTGGGGCCAACGTCCTGACTTTC | CASSDWQAGANVLTF
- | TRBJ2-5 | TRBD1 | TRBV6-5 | TGTGCCAGCAATCAACCGGGACAGGGGACGGAGACCCAGTACTTC | CASNQPGQGTETQYF
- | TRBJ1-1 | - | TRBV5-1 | TGCGCCAGCAGCTTGGGTAGCCAGGGGACTGAAGCTTTCTTT | CASSLGSQGTEAFF
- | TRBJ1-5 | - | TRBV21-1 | TGTGCCAGCAGCAAAGCCCCTGACAGGGGTAATAGCAATCAGCCCCAGCATTTT | CASSKAPDRGNSNQPQHF
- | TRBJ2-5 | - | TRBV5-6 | TGTGCCAGCAGCCCCGACTACCAAGAGACCCAGTACTTC | CASSPDYQETQYF
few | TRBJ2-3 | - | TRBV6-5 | TGTGCCAGCAGTTACGTCGGCACAGATACGCAGTATTTT | CASSYVGTDTQYF
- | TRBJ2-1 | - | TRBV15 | TGTGCCACCAGCAGAGATCAAAGACAGGGAGGGCAGTTCTTC | CATSRDQRQGGQFF
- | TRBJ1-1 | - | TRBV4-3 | TGCGCCAGCAGCCAAGATACGGGAGGCCGCGGGGGCGCTCACACTGAAGCTTTCTTT | CASSQDTGGRGGAHTEAFF
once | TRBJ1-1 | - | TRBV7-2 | TGTGCCAGCAGCCGACCCCCGGGAGGGAACACTGAAGCTTTCTTT | CASSRPPGGNTEAFF
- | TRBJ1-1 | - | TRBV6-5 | TGTGCCAGCAGTTCTACAGGAGGGGTGAACACTGAAGCTTTCTTT | CASSSTGGVNTEAFF
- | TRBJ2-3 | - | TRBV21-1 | TGTGCCAGCAGCAAAGGGGTCGACTTAACCACAGATACGCAGTATTTT | CASSKGVDLTTDTQYF
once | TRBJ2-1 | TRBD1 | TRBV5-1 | TGCGCCAGCACTCGGGACAGGGGGCGGGATGAGCAGTTCTTC | CASTRDRGRDEQFF
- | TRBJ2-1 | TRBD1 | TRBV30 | TGTGCCTGGCAACAGGGGGGAGGCGGTGAGCAGTTCTTC | CAWQQGGGGEQFF
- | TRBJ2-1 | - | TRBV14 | TGTGCCAGCAGCCAAGCCGGGGGGCCTAACAATGAGCAGTTCTTC | CASSQAGGPNNEQFF
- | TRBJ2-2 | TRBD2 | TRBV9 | TGTGCCAGCAGCGAAACTAGCGGGGGGTACACCGGGGAGCTGTTTTTT | CASSETSGGYTGELFF
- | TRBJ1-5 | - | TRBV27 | TGTGCCAGCGGGCAGAGGTCGGCGGGCGGCAATCAGCCCCAGCATTTT | CASGQRSAGGNQPQHF
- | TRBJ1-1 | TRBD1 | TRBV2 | TGTGCCACGTCCGAATCAGGGGGCTTTACTGAAGCTTTCTTT | CATSESGGFTEAFF
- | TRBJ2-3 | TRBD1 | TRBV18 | TGTGCCAGCTCACCAACAGGGGGAGATACGCAGTATTTT | CASSPTGGDTQYF
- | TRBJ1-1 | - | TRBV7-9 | TGTTCCAGCAGCCATCAGAACACTGAAGCTTTCTTT | CSSSHQNTEAFF
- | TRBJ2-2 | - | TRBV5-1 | TGCGCCAGCAGCTTGGAGGAGGGTTACACCGGGGAGCTGTTTTTT | CASSLEEGYTGELFF
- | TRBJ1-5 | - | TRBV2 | TGTGCCAGCAGTGAAGCGACCGGAGATCAGCCCCAGCATTTT | CASSEATGDQPQHF
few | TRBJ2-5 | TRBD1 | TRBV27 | TGTGCCAGCAGGAAACGGGACAGGGTCCAAGAGACCCAGTACTTC | CASRKRDRVQETQYF
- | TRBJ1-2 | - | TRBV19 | TGTGCCAGTAGTATGTTTGCCGGGACATCAATCTATGGCTACACCTTC | CASSMFAGTSIYGYTF
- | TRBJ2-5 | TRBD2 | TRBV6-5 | TGTGCCAGCAGTTACTCGGTCGGGGGGGCGAGAGAGACCCAGTACTTC | CASSYSVGGARETQYF
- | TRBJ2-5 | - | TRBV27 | TGTGCCAGCAGACTGAGCCCTGGGGAGCAGTACTTC | CASRLSPGEQYF
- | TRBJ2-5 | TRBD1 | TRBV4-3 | TGCGCCAGCAGCCTAGGACAGGGGGCAGGAGAGACCCAGTACTTC | CASSLGQGAGETQYF
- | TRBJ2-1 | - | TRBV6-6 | TGTGCCAGCAGTTACGAACAGGGCTGGGAGAATGAGCAGTTCTTC | CASSYEQGWENEQFF
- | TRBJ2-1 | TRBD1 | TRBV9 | TGTGCCAGCAGCGTGGGGACAGGGTTACATGAGCAGTTCTTC | CASSVGTGLHEQFF
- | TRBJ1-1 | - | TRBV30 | TGTGCCTGGAGTGTATGGGGGGGGAACACTGAAGCTTTCTTT | CAWSVWGGNTEAFF
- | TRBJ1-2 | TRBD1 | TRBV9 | TGTGCCAGCAGCGTAGGGGGACAGCCTCGTTATGGCTACACCTTC | CASSVGGQPRYGYTF
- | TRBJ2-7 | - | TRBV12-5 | TGTGCTAGTGGTTTGGTACCCCCCGAGGGGGTCTACGAGCAGTACTTC | CASGLVPPEGVYEQYF
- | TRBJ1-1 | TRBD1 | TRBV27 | TGTGCCAGTTCGCTCCACAGGGGGTACACTGAAGCTTTCTTT | CASSLHRGYTEAFF
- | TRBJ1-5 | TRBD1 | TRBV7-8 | TGTGCCAGCAGCTTAGTTGGGACAGAGATCATGCCCCAGCATTTT | CASSLVGTEIMPQHF
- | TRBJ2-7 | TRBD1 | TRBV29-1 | TGCAGCGCTGCGACAGGGAATGAGCAGTACTTC | CSAATGNEQYF